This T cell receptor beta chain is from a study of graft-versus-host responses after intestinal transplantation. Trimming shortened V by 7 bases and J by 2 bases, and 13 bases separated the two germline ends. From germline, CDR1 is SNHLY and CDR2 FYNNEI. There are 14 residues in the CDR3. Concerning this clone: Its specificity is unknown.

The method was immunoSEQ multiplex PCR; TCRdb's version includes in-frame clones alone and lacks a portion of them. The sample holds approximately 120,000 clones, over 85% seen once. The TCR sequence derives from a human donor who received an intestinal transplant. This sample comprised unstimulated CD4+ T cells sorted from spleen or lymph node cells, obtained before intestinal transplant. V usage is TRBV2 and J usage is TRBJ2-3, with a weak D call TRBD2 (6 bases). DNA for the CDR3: TGTGCCAGCACCAAAAGACTAGTCACAGATACGCAGTATTTT. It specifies CASTKRLVTDTQYF.